Below are 13 T cell receptor beta chains sequenced from a single sample in a study of beta chain features in type 1 diabetes (dated by TCRdb to about 2018). General findings and caveats noted by the study authors: Type 1 diabetes patients showed a moderate but significant shortening of TCRB CDR3 length in all four CD4+ subsets.

No antigen has been identified for these receptors. Libraries were constructed by the immunoSEQ multiplex PCR assay. The entire amount of isolated RNA was reverse transcribed using the High Capacity cDNA Reverse Transcription Kit, so the sequenced TCRB transcripts were expressed ones. Held by TCRdb, this immuneACCESS table contains in-frame sequences only and omits some clones. Under half of the omission traces to an unresolved V gene where checked; the cause of the rest is unknown. This sample holds about 660,000 clones; over 13% were observed only once. In total, the top ten clones hold 0.035% to 0.045% of the sample. The sample was naive CD4+ T cells from blood. Reading the label with the study, this specimen's cell subset or site is: true naive CD4+ T cells. Source of these receptors: a man younger than 35 with type 1 diabetes.

This clone was observed a handful of times. The V call is TRBV30, the J call TRBJ2-3, with a tentative D call TRBD1 (7 bases). Trimming took 3 bases from V and 3 from J, leaving 16 bases between them. Germline V gives CDR1 GTSNPN, CDR2 SVGIG (reference sequence). CDR3 size: 15 residues. The DNA for the CDR3 is TGTGCCTGGAGAGCGATTCAGGGGGGAACAGATACGCAGTATTTT. The encoded protein is CAWRAIQGGTDTQYF. Full variable domain (rest looked up from reference TRBV30 and TRBJ2-3): SQTIHQWPATLVQPVGSPLSLECTVEGTSNPNLYWYRQAAGRGLQLLFYSVGIGQISSEVPQNLSASRPQDRQFILSSKKLLLSDSGFYLCAWRAIQGGTDTQYFGPGTRLTVL.

A few counts support this clone. The chain carries TRBV7-9 and TRBJ1-1; 7 positions match TRBD1. The CDR3 is made up of 14 amino acids. With 5 bases clipped from V and 1 base from J, the junction kept 4 bases outside the gene matches. CDR1 and CDR2 (germline): SEHNR, FQNEAQ (reference sequence). CDR3 region: CASSPPGGNTEAFF. The CDR3 DNA is TGTGCCAGCAGCCCCCCAGGGGGGAACACTGAAGCTTTCTTT.

This clone was counted between two and nine times. This rearrangement joins TRBV5-1 to TRBJ2-7, with D perhaps TRBD1 (6 bases). Germline V gene sequence: CDR1 SGHRS, CDR2 YFSETQ. The length of the CDR3 is 14 residues. V was shortened by 6 bases and J by 0 bases, with 13 bases between the two germline ends. CDR3 in amino acids: CASTAGTNSYEQYF. The CDR3 bases are TGCGCCAGCACGGCCGGGACAAACTCCTACGAGCAGTACTTC.

This clone was counted only a few times. This sequence joins TRBV18 and TRBJ1-1; the D is unclear. Germline values: CDR1 KGHSH, CDR2 LQKENI. The CDR3 is 15 residues long. V shed 4 bases and J shed 1 base, with 13 bases lying between them. The CDR3 nucleotides are TGTGCCAGCTCACGGGCTATAGGTGAGAACACTGAAGCTTTCTTT. It yields the protein CASSRAIGENTEAFF.

The chain links TRBV2 to TRBJ1-4, with a weak D call TRBD1 (5 bases). CDR3 length equals 14 residues. V was clipped by 3 bases and J by 7 bases, with 12 bases between them. CDR1 SNHLY and CDR2 FYNNEI come from the germline V gene. Written as DNA, the CDR3 is TGTGCCAGCAGTGACCAGGGTCAAGGTGAAAAACTGTTTTTT. Translated, it gives CASSDQGQGEKLFF.

The rearrangement uses TRBV5-6 and TRBJ2-1; tentative D call: TRBD2 (6 bases). The CDR3 loop spans 16 amino acids. V was shortened by 1 base and J by 5 bases, with 16 bases between the two germline ends. Germline V CDR1 and CDR2: SGHDT, YYEEEE. CDR3 amino acids: CASSLIAAADDNEQFF. CDR3 DNA sequence: TGTGCCAGCAGCTTGATAGCGGCTGCGGACGACAATGAGCAGTTCTTC.

The genes are TRBV29-1 and TRBJ1-4, with TRBD1 matching over 8 bases. V lost 4 bases to trimming and J lost 8 bases; unmatched junction nucleotides: 6. CDR1 SQVTM and CDR2 ANQGSEA come from the germline V gene. The CDR3 loop spans 13 amino acids. CDR3 sequence: CSVAQDRAEKLFF. CDR3 in DNA: TGCAGCGTTGCCCAGGACAGGGCCGAAAAACTGTTTTTT. The full variable domain, with the rest looked up from reference TRBV29-1 and TRBJ1-4, is SAVISQKPSRDICQRGTSLTIQCQVDSQVTMMFWYRQQPGQSLTLIATANQGSEATYESGFVIDKFPISRPNLTFSTLTVSNMSPEDSSIYLCSVAQDRAEKLFFGSGTQLSVL.

This clone was detected a few times. J is TRBJ1-1 and V is TRBV25-1; TRBD1 agrees at 8 bases. Germline CDR1 reads MGHDK; CDR2 reads SYGVNS. V lost 3 bases to trimming and J lost 8 bases; unmatched junction nucleotides: 8. CDR3 length: 14 residues. The CDR3 DNA follows: TGTGCCAGCAGTGAGCCCAGTAACAGGGGGGAAGCTTTCTTT. Its protein product is CASSEPSNRGEAFF.

There are a few counts of this clone. The rearrangement uses TRBV7-2 and TRBJ2-3; D is undetermined. The V end lost 1 base, the J end lost 6 bases, and 11 bases lay between the germline ends. CDR1 is SGHTA, CDR2 FQGNSA, per germline. CDR3 size: 14 residues. The DNA of the CDR3 is TGTGCCAGCAGCTTAGGCAGTTCTGTGGATACGCAGTATTTT. Translating gives CASSLGSSVDTQYF.

The chain couples TRBV5-1 to TRBJ2-1; the match to TRBD2 covers 11 bases. This CDR3 has 15 amino acids. Germline loops: CDR1 SGHRS, CDR2 YFSETQ. Germline trimming cut 3 bases from V and 8 bases from J; bases unmatched to any gene: 7. The DNA for the CDR3 is TGCGCCAGCAGCTCTCTAGCGGGGGGTATCGATGAGCAGTTCTTC. Its protein is CASSSLAGGIDEQFF.

This clone has just a few counts. The rearrangement joins TRBV5-1 to TRBJ1-3; D gene ambiguous. The CDR3 length is 14 residues. V gave up 1 base and J gave up 7 bases, with 12 bases separating them. Germline V gene lookup returns CDR1 SGHRS and CDR2 YFSETQ. CDR3 in amino acids: CASSLQDRGNTIYF. The DNA of the CDR3 is TGCGCCAGCAGCTTGCAGGACCGCGGGAACACCATATATTTT.

The chain carries TRBV28 and TRBJ2-7; D is ambiguous. Germline values: CDR1 MDHEN, CDR2 SYDVKM. Trimming removed 2 bases from V and 4 bases from J, with 9 bases in between. This CDR3 has 13 amino acids. CDR3 region: CASSLPSPYEQYF. Here the CDR3 DNA reads TGTGCCAGCAGTTTACCCAGCCCTTACGAGCAGTACTTC.

In this sample, this clone turned up a few times. Distinct nucleotide sequences in the sample also encode this CDR3. The chain has TRBV28 and TRBJ2-7, with D uncertain. Trimming removed 3 bases from V and 3 bases from J, with 6 bases in between. CDR3 length: 12 amino acids. Germline V lookup: CDR1 MDHEN, CDR2 SYDVKM. The DNA for the CDR3 is TGTGCCAGCAGTTTGAAGGGCTACGAGCAGTACTTC. It codes for CASSLKGYEQYF. Supplemented by reference TRBV28 and TRBJ2-7, the full variable domain reads DVKVTQSSRYLVKRTGEKVFLECVQDMDHENMFWYRQDPGLGLRLIYFSYDVKMKEKGDIPEGYSVSREKKERFSLILESASTNQTSMYLCASSLKGYEQYFGPGTRLTVT.